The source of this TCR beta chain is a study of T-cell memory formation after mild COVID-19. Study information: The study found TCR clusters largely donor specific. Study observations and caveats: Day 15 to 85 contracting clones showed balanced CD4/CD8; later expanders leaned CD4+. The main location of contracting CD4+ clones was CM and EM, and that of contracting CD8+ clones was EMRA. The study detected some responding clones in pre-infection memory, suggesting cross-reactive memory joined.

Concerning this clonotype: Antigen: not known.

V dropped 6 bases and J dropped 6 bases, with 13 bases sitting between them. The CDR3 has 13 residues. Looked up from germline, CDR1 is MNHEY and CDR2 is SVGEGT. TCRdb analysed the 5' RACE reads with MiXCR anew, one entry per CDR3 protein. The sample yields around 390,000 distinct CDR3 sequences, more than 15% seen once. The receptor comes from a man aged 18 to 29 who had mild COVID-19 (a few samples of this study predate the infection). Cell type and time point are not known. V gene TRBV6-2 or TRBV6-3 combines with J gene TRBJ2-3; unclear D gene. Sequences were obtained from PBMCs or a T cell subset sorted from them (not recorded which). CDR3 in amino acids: CASSFRSRDTQYF. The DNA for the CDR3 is TGTGCCAGCAGCTTCAGATCCCGGGATACGCAGTATTTT.